The next 2 T cell receptor beta chains were all read from a single sample in a study of cytomegalovirus exposure and HLA in healthy donors. It was with 60 Vbeta and 13 Jbeta primers that the PCR ran. TCRdb's table, derived via immunoSEQ multiplex PCR, lists solely in-frame clones and lacks some. The data contain around 210,000 clones, approximately 79% of them singletons. The specimen was PBMCs. These receptors originate from a man in his forties or fifties in good health and CMV-seronegative.

The rearrangement joins TRBV28 to TRBJ2-1, with 7 nucleotides matching TRBD2. V shed 5 bases, J shed 9 bases, and the junction held 13 bases outside the gene matches. CDR3 length: 15 amino acids. CDR1 is MDHEN, CDR2 SYDVKM, per germline. The CDR3 nucleotides read TGTGCCAGCAGTGCCTATCCGGGCGGGAGAGGTGAGCAGTTCTTC. It specifies CASSAYPGGRGEQFF.

This CDR3 is CASKLAGAYEQFF. In DNA form, the CDR3 reads TGTGCCAGCAAATTAGCGGGAGCCTATGAGCAGTTCTTC. The gene calls are TRBV5-6 and TRBJ2-1; 9 bases align to TRBD2. Germline assignment: CDR1 SGHDT and CDR2 YYEEEE. J was trimmed by 8 bases and V by 6 bases; bases with no gene match: 6. The CDR3 loop spans 13 amino acids.